A selection of T cell receptor beta chains follows, all from one sample in a study of cytomegalovirus exposure and HLA in healthy donors. This table comes from immunoSEQ multiplex PCR, and its TCRdb copy is limited to in-frame clones, with some not included. The sample shows approximately 61,000 clones, under 85% of them seen only once. The sample comprised PBMCs. The receptors shown here come from a middle-aged man in good health and CMV-seropositive. CDR3s leave out the opening cysteine and the closing phenylalanine or tryptophan. The order of the fields is V gene, J gene, CDR3 protein.

>TRBV5-1|TRBJ2-6
ASSSTTLPSGANVLT
>TRBV11-2|TRBJ2-7
ASSLGSRGYEQY
>TRBV5-6|TRBJ2-6
ASSFLSSGANVLT
>TRBV11-2|TRBJ2-7
ASSLGQDYEQY
>TRBV30|TRBJ2-6
AWSVVEAGANVLT
>TRBV2|TRBJ1-1
ASSTQGRGTEAF
>TRBV9|TRBJ2-7
ASSSQRPSSYQQY
>TRBV19|TRBJ1-1
ASSIVDRGFTEAF
>TRBV14|TRBJ2-6
ASSHWGETSVLT
>TRBV19|TRBJ2-7
ASSIARPPTIEQY
>TRBV10-2|TRBJ2-7
ASSERDLPYEQY
>TRBV29-1|TRBJ2-1
SVDSLAGGSSYNEQF
>TRBV28|TRBJ2-5
ASSPYRGETQY
>TRBV5-1|TRBJ2-5
ASSLAGQGGPEAQY
>TRBV7-3|TRBJ2-1
ASSRGLAGSNEQF
>TRBV6-5|TRBJ1-2
ASSFVGGGYT
>TRBV7-9|TRBJ1-3
ASSIRGNTIY
>TRBV5-1|TRBJ1-1
ASSLLTGSEAF
>TRBV9|TRBJ2-3
ASSTSPGAPDTQY
>TRBV29-1|TRBJ2-3
SVVGVSDTQY
>TRBV2|TRBJ1-2
ASRLTGVYGYT
>TRBV4-1|TRBJ2-3
ASSQKSGSSDTQY
>TRBV7-2|TRBJ2-3
ASSKEFAPGGTDAQY
>TRBV18|TRBJ1-1
ASSQSTGGVGTEAF
>TRBV29-1|TRBJ2-7
SVKSPGQGYEQY
>TRBV29-1|TRBJ1-2
SGGQGDYGYT
>TRBV4-2|TRBJ2-7
ASRGRSYEQY
>TRBV5-4|TRBJ1-1
ASRPIGTENTEAF
>TRBV7-9|TRBJ2-7
SSSPTLGNEQY
>TRBV2|TRBJ1-6
ASSGQGAVSPLH
>TRBV6-1|TRBJ1-5
ASSRGRNQPQH
>TRBV5-5|TRBJ2-7
ASSLRQGASYEQY
>TRBV30|TRBJ1-6
AWSQGTYNSPLH
>TRBV19|TRBJ1-1
ASSIQGATNTEAF
>TRBV7-2|TRBJ1-1
ASSLEVNRVNTEAF
>TRBV5-1|.
ASSPGGGGLGSYEQY
>TRBV7-8|TRBJ1-4
ASSGQVSNEKLF
>TRBV7-2|TRBJ2-3
ASSLTRDTQY
>TRBV7-9|TRBJ1-1
ASSFTGIVAF
>TRBV5-1|TRBJ1-5
ASSPGPSPQPQH
>TRBV29-1|TRBJ1-2
SVAMGLYGYT
>TRBV5-8|TRBJ2-1
ASSLLRQGANEQF
>TRBV7-3|.
ASSLSGSSYEQY
>TRBV5-4|TRBJ1-2
ASSQGQGGGYT
>TRBV4-3|TRBJ1-2
ASSQPAGGIYGYT
>TRBV11-2|TRBJ1-6
ASSNTNHSPLH
>TRBV6-5|TRBJ2-2
ASRRTGGTGELF
>TRBV28|TRBJ2-7
ASQFRWRSTWGHEQY
>TRBV30|TRBJ1-1
AWSSPGAEAF
>TRBV19|TRBJ2-5
ASRSLGPGVEETQY
>TRBV15|.
ATRLDRRSREQY
>TRBV5-4|TRBJ1-6
ASSLWRDYNSPLH
>TRBV7-9|TRBJ2-5
ASSFSGGGKETQY
>TRBV4-3|TRBJ1-1
ASSGTYKGRTEAF
>TRBV28|TRBJ2-1
ASSLEPIERYYNEQF
>TRBV9|TRBJ1-2
ASSPGQLANYGYT
>TRBV18|TRBJ1-6
ASSAGGADSPLH
>TRBV28|TRBJ1-4
ASIRGGGNEKLF
>TRBV18|TRBJ2-1
ASSNGLGTYNEQF
>TRBV18|TRBJ2-2
ASSDMRLNTGELF